Following are 13 T cell receptor beta chains from one sample sequenced in a study of radiation and T cells in renal cell carcinoma. The sample's time point: baseline pretreatment blood. Treatment here: 15 Gy SBRT to primary tumor, nephrectomy 4 weeks later. Clones were read by immunoSEQ multiplex PCR, and TCRdb kept only the in-frame ones, dropping some. The top ten hold about 11% of the sample, which has about 150,000 clones, approximately 90% seen once. Sequencing was performed on blood, taken from a patient whose treatment included radiotherapy and nephrectomy. The receptors come from a woman aged 50 to 60 with renal cell carcinoma.

CDR3 coding DNA: TGTGCCAGCAGAGAGGGGGGGGCTTATAGCAATCAGCCCCAGCATTTT. Translated, it gives CASREGGAYSNQPQHF. The rearrangement links TRBV6-4 to TRBJ1-5; a weak D match, TRBD1 (6 bases). Germline CDR1 MRHNA, CDR2 SNTAGT. The CDR3 is 16 amino acids. Trimming removed 6 bases at V and 0 bases at J, with 15 bases between.

The genes are TRBV9 and TRBJ2-5, with 8 bases matching TRBD2. Germline V lookup: CDR1 SGDLS, CDR2 YYNGEE. The CDR3 totals 15 residues. The V gene end was trimmed by 0 bases and the J gene end by 5 bases; junction bases not matched to a gene: 6. The CDR3 region has the DNA TGTGCCAGCAGCGTAGGAGCGGGGGTTGGGGAGACCCAGTACTTC. Amino acid sequence: CASSVGAGVGETQYF.

This chain connects TRBV19 to TRBJ2-3; 12 nucleotides line up with TRBD2. The CDR3 contains 18 residues. Looked up from germline, CDR1 is LNHDA and CDR2 is SQIVND (reference sequence). V shed 6 bases and J 4 bases; nucleotides not matched to a gene: 14. The CDR3: CASRNPGLAGGLSDTQYF. In DNA form, the CDR3 reads TGTGCCAGTAGGAACCCAGGCCTAGCGGGGGGGCTATCAGATACGCAGTATTTT. Variable domain in full (rest from reference TRBV19 and TRBJ2-3): DGGITQSPKYLFRKEGQNVTLSCEQNLNHDAMYWYRQDPGQGLRLIYYSQIVNDFQKGDIAEGYSVSREKKESFPLTVTSAQKNPTAFYLCASRNPGLAGGLSDTQYFGPGTRLTVL.

This sequence joins TRBV5-1 and TRBJ1-3; D is perhaps TRBD1 (6 bases). V gave up 0 bases and J gave up 4 bases, with 14 bases separating them. The CDR3 covers 16 residues. Germline CDR1 reads SGHRS; CDR2 reads YFSETQ. The CDR3 DNA is TGCGCCAGCAGCTTGGATTCGGGGGCCGGCGGAAACACCATATATTTT. This codes for CASSLDSGAGGNTIYF. Complete variable domain (other parts from reference TRBV5-1 and TRBJ1-3): KAGVTQTPRYLIKTRGQQVTLSCSPISGHRSVSWYQQTPGQGLQFLFEYFSETQRNKGNFPGRFSGRQFSNSRSEMNVSTLELGDSALYLCASSLDSGAGGNTIYFGEGSWLTVV.

This clone was observed at least ten times. The chain couples TRBV5-6 to TRBJ1-3; tentatively, D is TRBD1 (5 bases). Germline lookup yields CDR1 SGHDT and CDR2 YYEEEE. CDR3 length equals 13 residues. The germline V and J ends were trimmed by 4 bases and 0 bases, with 5 bases remaining between them. The CDR3 is CASSRGSGNTIYF. In DNA, the CDR3 is TGTGCCAGCAGCAGGGGCTCTGGAAACACCATATATTTT.

This clone was found a few times. The chain is built from TRBV6-5 and TRBJ1-5, with D uncertain. The V end was cut by 7 bases, the J end by 11 bases, with 15 bases between. CDR1 MNHEY and CDR2 SVGAGI come from the germline V gene. CDR3 size: 12 residues. The CDR3 DNA reads as TGTGCCAGCAACGGAGGCAACGGGGCCCAGCATTTT. It translates to CASNGGNGAQHF.

The V and J genes are TRBV5-4 and TRBJ1-1; 9 nucleotides line up with TRBD1. The CDR3 covers 15 residues. V dropped 2 bases and J dropped 4; count of bases not matched to a gene: 6. Germline V gives CDR1 SGHNT, CDR2 YYREEE (reference sequence). The CDR3: CASSFSQGAGTEAFF. The CDR3 coding sequence is TGTGCCAGCAGCTTTTCACAGGGGGCGGGCACTGAAGCTTTCTTT.

This rearrangement joins TRBV5-1 to TRBJ1-1, with D maybe TRBD1 (5 bases). The CDR3 extends over 16 amino acids. Germline V gene lookup returns CDR1 SGHRS and CDR2 YFSETQ. The V gene lost 0 bases and the J gene lost 4 bases, with 16 bases spanning the gap. CDR3 in amino acids: CASSLAGAGWATEAFF. CDR3 in DNA: TGCGCCAGCAGCTTGGCCGGGGCGGGTTGGGCCACTGAAGCTTTCTTT.

Only a few counts were recorded for this clone. This chain uses TRBV7-6 with TRBJ2-2; the match to TRBD2 covers 10 bases. Germline V gives CDR1 SGHVS, CDR2 FNYEAQ. There are 15 residues in the CDR3. The V gene end was trimmed by 5 bases and the J gene end by 4 bases; junction bases not matched to a gene: 4. The CDR3 region has the DNA TGTGCCAGCAGCCCTAGCGGGGGAGTCACCGGGGAGCTGTTTTTT. It is translated as CASSPSGGVTGELFF.

In its sample, this clone was seen a few times. The CDR3 region has the DNA TGTGCCAGCAGCTTAGGGTTTACAGGGTACGAGCAGTACTTC. Its protein product is CASSLGFTGYEQYF. The gene calls are TRBV11-2 and TRBJ2-7; D is possibly TRBD1 (6 bases). Trimming pared 1 base from V and 4 bases from J, leaving 11 bases between. The length of the CDR3 is 14 residues. Per germline, CDR1 SGHAT and CDR2 FQNNGV.

The chain has TRBV6-9 and TRBJ2-3; 7 bases line up with TRBD1. The CDR3 extends over 19 amino acids. The V gene's germline CDR1 is MNHGY and CDR2 SVAAGI. The V gene end was trimmed by 8 bases and the J gene end by 1 base; junction bases not matched to a gene: 21. The CDR3 loop is CASDSAGTEFLVCTDTQYF. The CDR3 DNA follows: TGTGCCAGCGACTCTGCCGGGACAGAATTCCTAGTTTGCACAGATACGCAGTATTTT.

Details on this clone: A junction end diverges from the germline sequence, so it may reflect a read error. This chain joins TRBV11-2 and TRBJ2-3; possibly TRBD1 or TRBD2 for D (6 bases each). Germline V gives CDR1 SGHAT, CDR2 FQNNGV. The CDR3 length is 16 residues. CDR3 amino acids: CAGRTSPGARTDTQYF. The CDR3 nucleotides are TGTGCCGGCAGAACTTCTCCGGGGGCTCGCACAGATACGCAGTATTTT. The full variable domain, completed using reference TRBV11-2 and TRBJ2-3, is EAGVAQSPRYKIIEKRQSVAFWCNPISGHATLYWYQQILGQGPKLLIQFQNNGVVDDSQLPKDRFSAERLKGVDSTLKIQPAKLEDSAVYLCAGRTSPGARTDTQYFGPGTRLTVL.

This clone was counted only a few times. The chain recombines TRBV6-5 with TRBJ1-1; D possibly corresponds to TRBD1 (6 bases). V was shortened by 11 bases and J by 1 base, with 20 bases between the two germline ends. CDR1 and CDR2 from the germline V gene are MNHEY and SVGAGI. The CDR3 spans 15 residues. The chain's CDR3 is CAGLRLDSRNTEAFF. The CDR3, as DNA: TGTGCCGGTCTACGGTTGGACAGCAGGAACACTGAAGCTTTCTTT.